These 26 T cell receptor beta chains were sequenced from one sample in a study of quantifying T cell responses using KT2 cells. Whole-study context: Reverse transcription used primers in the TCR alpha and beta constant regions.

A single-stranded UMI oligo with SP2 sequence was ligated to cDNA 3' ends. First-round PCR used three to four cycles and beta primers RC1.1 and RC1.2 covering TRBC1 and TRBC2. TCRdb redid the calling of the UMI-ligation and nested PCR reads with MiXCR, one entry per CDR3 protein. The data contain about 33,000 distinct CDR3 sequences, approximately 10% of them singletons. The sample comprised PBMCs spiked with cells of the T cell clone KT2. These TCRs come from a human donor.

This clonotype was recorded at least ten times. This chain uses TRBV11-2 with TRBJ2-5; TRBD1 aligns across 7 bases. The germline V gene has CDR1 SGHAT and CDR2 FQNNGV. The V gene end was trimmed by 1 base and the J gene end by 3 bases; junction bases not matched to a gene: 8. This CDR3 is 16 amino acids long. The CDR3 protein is CASSLVGWDSEETQYF. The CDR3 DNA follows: TGTGCCAGCAGCTTAGTAGGGTGGGACAGCGAAGAGACCCAGTACTTC. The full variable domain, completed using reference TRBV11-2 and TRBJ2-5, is EAGVAQSPRYKIIEKRQSVAFWCNPISGHATLYWYQQILGQGPKLLIQFQNNGVVDDSQLPKDRFSAERLKGVDSTLKIQPAKLEDSAVYLCASSLVGWDSEETQYFGPGTRLLVL.

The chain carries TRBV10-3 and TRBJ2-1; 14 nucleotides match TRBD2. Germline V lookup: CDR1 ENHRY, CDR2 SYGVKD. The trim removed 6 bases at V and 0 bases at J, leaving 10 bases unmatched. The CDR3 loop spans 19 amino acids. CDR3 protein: CAIRGLAGVGPSSYNEQFF. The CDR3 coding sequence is TGTGCCATCAGGGGACTAGCGGGAGTAGGCCCCAGCTCCTACAATGAGCAGTTCTTC.

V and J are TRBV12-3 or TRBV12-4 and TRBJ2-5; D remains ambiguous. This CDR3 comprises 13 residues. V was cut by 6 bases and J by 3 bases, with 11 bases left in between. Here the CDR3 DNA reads TGTGCCAGCAGAACGGGCCTCGAAGAGACCCAGTACTTC. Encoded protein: CASRTGLEETQYF.

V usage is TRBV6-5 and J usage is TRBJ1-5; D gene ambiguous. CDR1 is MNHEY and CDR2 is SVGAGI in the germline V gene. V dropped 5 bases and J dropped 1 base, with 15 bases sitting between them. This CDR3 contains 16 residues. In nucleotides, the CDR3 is TGTGCCAGCAGTCAGATAGGGCCAGAGAGCAATCAGCCCCAGCATTTT. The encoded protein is CASSQIGPESNQPQHF.

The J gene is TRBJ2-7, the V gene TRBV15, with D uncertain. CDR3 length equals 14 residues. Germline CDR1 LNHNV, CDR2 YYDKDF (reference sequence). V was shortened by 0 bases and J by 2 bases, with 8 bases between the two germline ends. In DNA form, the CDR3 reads TGTGCCACCAGCAGAGATCGGGCAACCTACGAGCAGTACTTC. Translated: CATSRDRATYEQYF.

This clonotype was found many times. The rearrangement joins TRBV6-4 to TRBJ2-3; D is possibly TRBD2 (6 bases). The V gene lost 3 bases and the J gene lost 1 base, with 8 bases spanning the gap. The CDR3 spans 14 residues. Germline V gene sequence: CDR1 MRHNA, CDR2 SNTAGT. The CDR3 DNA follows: TGTGCCAGCAGTGAGGCTAGCGGCACAGATACGCAGTATTTT. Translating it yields CASSEASGTDTQYF.

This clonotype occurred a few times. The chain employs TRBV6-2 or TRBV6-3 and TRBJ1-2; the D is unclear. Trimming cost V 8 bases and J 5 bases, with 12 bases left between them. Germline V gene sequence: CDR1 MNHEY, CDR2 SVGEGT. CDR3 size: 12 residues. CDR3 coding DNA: TGTGCCAGCCGACGGCTGGAGTATGGCTACACCTTC. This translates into CASRRLEYGYTF.

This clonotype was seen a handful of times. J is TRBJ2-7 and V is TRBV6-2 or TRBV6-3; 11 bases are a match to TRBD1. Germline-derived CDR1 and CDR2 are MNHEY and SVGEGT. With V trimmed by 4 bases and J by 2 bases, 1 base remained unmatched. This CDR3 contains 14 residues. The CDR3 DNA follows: TGTGCCAGCAGTTCGGGACAGGGGGCCTACGAGCAGTACTTC. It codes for CASSSGQGAYEQYF.

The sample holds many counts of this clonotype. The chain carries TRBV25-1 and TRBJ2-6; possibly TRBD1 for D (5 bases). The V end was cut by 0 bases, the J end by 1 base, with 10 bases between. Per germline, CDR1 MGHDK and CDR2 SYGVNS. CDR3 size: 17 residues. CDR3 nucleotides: TGTGCCAGCAGTGAATATGGGGCAGGGTCTGGGGCCAACGTCCTGACTTTC. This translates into CASSEYGAGSGANVLTF.

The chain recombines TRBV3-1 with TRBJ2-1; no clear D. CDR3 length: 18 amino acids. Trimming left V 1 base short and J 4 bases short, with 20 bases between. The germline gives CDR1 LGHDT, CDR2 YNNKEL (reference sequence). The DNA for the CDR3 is TGTGCCAGCAGCCAAGGGACCTATCTAGTTGGAGCATACAATGAGCAGTTCTTC. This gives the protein CASSQGTYLVGAYNEQFF.

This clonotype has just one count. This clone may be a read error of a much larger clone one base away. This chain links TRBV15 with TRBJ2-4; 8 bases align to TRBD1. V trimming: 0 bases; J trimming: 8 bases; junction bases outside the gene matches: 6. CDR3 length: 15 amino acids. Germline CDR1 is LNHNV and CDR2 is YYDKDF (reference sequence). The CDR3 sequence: CATSRDLTGEYIQYF. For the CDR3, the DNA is TGTGCCACCAGCAGAGATCTGACAGGGGAATACATTCAGTACTTC. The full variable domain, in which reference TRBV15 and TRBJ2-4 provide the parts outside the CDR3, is DAMVIQNPRYQVTQFGKPVTLSCSQTLNHNVMYWYQQKSSQAPKLLFHYYDKDFNNEADTPDNFQSRRPNTSFCFLDIRSPGLGDTAMYLCATSRDLTGEYIQYFGAGTRLSVL.

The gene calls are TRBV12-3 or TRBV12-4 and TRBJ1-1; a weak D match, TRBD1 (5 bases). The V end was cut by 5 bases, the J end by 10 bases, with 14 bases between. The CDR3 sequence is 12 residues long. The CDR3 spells CASSHAPGRAFF. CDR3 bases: TGTGCCAGCAGTCACGCCCCAGGGCGAGCTTTCTTT.

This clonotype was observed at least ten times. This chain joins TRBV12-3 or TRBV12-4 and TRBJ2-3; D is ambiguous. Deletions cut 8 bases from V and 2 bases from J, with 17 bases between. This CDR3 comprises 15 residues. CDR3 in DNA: TGTGCCAGCCGTCGCGCTAGGTCGTACACAGATACGCAGTATTTT. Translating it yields CASRRARSYTDTQYF.

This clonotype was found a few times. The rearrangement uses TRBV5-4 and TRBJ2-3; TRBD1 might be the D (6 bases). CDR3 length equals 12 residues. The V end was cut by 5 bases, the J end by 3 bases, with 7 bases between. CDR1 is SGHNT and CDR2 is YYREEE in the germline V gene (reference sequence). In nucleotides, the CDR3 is TGTGCCAGCAGGCAGGGGACAGATACGCAGTATTTT. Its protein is CASRQGTDTQYF.

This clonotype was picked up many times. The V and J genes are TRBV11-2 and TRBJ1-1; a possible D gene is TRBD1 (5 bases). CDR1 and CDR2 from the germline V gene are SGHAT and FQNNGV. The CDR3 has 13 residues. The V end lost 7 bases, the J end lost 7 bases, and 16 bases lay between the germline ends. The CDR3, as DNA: TGTGCCAGCAAGAGTGGTGGGGCCGTTGAAGCTTTCTTT. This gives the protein CASKSGGAVEAFF.

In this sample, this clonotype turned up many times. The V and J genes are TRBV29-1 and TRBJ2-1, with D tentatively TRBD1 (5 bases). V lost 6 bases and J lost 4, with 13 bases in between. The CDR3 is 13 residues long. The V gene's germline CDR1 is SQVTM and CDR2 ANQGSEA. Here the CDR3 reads CSVAYDSYNEQFF. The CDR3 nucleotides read TGCAGCGTGGCTTATGACAGTTACAATGAGCAGTTCTTC.

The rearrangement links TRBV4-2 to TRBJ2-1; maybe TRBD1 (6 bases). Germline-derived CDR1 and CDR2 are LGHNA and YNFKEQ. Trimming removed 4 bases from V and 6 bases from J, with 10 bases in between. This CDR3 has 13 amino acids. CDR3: CASSLGQTNEQFF. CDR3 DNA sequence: TGTGCCAGCAGCCTCGGACAGACCAATGAGCAGTTCTTC.

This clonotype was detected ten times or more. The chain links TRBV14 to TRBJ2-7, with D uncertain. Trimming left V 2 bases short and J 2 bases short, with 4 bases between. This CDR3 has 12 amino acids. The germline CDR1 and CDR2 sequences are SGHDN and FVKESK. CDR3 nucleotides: TGTGCCAGCAGCCAACTGACCTACGAGCAGTACTTC. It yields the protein CASSQLTYEQYF. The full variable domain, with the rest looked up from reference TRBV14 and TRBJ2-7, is EAGVTQFPSHSVIEKGQTVTLRCDPISGHDNLYWYRRVMGKEIKFLLHFVKESKQDESGMPNNRFLAERTGGTYSTLKVQPAELEDSGVYFCASSQLTYEQYFGPGTRLTVT.

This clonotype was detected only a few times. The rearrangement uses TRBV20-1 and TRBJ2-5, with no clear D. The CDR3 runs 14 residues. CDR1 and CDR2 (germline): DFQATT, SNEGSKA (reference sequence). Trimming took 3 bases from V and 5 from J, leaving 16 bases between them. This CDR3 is CSASRGGRGETQYF. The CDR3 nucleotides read TGCAGTGCTAGTAGAGGCGGTCGCGGCGAGACCCAGTACTTC.

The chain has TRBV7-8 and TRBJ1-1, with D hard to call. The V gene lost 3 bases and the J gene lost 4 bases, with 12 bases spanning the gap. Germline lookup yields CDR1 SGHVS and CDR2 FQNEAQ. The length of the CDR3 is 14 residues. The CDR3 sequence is CASSFRLVGTEAFF. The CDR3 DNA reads TGTGCCAGCAGCTTTCGTCTGGTAGGCACTGAAGCTTTCTTT.

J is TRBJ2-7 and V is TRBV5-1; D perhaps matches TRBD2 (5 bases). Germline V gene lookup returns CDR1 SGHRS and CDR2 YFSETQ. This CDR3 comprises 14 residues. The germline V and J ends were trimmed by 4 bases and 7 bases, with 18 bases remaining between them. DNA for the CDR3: TGCGCCAGCAGCCCCCCGGGGTCCCGTTTGGAGCAGTACTTC. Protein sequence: CASSPPGSRLEQYF.

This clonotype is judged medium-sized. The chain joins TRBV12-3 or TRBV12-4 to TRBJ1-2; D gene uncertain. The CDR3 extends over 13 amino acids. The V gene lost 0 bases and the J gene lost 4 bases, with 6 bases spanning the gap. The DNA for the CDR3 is TGTGCCAGCAGTTTAGCTCTAGGCTATGGCTACACCTTC. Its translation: CASSLALGYGYTF.

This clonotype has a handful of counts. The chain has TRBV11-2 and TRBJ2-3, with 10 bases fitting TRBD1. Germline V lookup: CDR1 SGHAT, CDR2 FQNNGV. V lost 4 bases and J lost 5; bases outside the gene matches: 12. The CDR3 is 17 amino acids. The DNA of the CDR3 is TGTGCCAGCAGCTCCTTCCCAGGACAGGGGGGGAGAGATACGCAGTATTTT. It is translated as CASSSFPGQGGRDTQYF.

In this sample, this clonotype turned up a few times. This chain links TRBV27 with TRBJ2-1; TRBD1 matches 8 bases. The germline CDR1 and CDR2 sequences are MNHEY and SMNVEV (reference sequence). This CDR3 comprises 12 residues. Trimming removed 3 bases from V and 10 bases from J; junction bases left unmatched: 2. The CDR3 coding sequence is TGTGCCAGCAGTTTGAGGACAGGGGAGCAGTTCTTC. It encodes CASSLRTGEQFF.

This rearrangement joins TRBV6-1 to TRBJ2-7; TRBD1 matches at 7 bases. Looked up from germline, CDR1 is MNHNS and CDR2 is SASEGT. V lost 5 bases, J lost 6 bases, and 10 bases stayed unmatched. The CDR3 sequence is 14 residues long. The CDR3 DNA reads TGTGCCAGCAGTCCGACAGGGCCGAGTAGCGAGCAGTACTTC. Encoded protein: CASSPTGPSSEQYF.

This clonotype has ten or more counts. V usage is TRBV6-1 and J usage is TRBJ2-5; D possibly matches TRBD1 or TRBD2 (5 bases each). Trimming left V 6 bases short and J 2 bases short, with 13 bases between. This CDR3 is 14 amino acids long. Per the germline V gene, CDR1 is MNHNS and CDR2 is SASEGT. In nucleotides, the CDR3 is TGTGCCAGCAGGAGGGGATTCTCACAAGAGACCCAGTACTTC. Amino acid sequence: CASRRGFSQETQYF.